The count of the clone carrying this T cell receptor (beta chain) is one. Its antigen is unknown. This entry belongs to a study of T cell responses to AZD1222 COVID-19 vaccine. For the study at large: Second-dose timings of about 4 or about 12 weeks were pooled.

The CDR3 contains 13 residues. Germline CDR1 is SNHLY and CDR2 is FYNNEI. V gave up 8 bases and J gave up 5 bases, with 13 bases separating them. TCRdb's table, derived via immunoSEQ multiplex PCR, lists solely in-frame clones and lacks some. The sample has about 56,000 clones, approximately 85% seen once; the top ten hold about 16%. Study-level findings and limits: Possibly, clonal diversity was underestimated; donors were largely white British and included more females.

V usage is TRBV2 and J usage is TRBJ2-1, with D perhaps matching TRBD1 (5 bases). This clonotype originated in an adult in good health. This specimen consisted of peripheral blood, obtained on day 0 of AZD1222 vaccination. This chain's CDR3 is CASGIQGNNEQFF. In DNA, the CDR3 is TGTGCCAGCGGTATTCAGGGTAACAATGAGCAGTTCTTC. Filled out from reference TRBV2 and TRBJ2-1, the complete variable domain reads EPEVTQTPSHQVTQMGQEVILRCVPISNHLYFYWYRQILGQKVEFLVSFYNNEISEKSEIFDDQFSVERPDGSNFTLKIRSTKLEDSAMYFCASGIQGNNEQFFGPGTRLTVL.